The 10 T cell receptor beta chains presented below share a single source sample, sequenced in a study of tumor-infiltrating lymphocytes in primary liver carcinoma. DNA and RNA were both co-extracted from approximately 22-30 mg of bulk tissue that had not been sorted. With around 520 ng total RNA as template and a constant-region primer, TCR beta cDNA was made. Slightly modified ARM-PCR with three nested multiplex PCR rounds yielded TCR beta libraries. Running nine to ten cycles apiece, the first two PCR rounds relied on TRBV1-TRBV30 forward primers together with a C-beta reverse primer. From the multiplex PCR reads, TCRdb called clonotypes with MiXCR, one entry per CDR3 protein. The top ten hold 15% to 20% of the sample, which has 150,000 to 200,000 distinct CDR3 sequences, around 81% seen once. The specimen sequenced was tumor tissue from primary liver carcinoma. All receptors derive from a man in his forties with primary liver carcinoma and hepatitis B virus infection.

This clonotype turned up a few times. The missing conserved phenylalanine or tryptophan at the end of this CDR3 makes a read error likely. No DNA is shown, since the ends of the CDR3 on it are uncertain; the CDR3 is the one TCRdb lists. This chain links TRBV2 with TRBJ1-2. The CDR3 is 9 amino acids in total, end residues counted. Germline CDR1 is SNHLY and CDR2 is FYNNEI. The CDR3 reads CASTIRQSQ.

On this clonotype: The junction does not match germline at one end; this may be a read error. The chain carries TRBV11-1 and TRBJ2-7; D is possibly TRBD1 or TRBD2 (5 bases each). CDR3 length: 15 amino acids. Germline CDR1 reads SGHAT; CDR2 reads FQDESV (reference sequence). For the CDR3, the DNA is TGTACCAGCAGCTCGGGACCGACTATCTCCTACGAGCAGTACTTC. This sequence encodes CTSSSGPTISYEQYF.

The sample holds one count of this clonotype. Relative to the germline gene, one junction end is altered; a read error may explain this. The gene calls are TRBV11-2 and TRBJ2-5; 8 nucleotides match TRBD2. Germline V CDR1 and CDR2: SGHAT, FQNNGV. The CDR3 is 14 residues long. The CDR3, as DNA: TGTGCCAGCACCAGCGCCGGGAGGGGGGAGACCCAGTATTTC. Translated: CASTSAGRGETQYF.

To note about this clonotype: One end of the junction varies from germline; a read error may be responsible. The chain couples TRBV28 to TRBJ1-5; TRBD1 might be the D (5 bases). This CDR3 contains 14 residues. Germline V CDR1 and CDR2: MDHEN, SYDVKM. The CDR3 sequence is CASRSTVASQPRHF. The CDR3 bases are TGTGCCAGCAGGTCGACAGTGGCTTCCCAGCCCCGGCATTTT.

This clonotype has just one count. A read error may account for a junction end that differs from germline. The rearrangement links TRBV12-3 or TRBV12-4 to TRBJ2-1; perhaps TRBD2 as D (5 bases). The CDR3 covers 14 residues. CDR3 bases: TGTGCCAGCAGTCCTGCGGGTTGCTTCAATGAACAGTTCTTC. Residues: CASSPAGCFNEQFF.

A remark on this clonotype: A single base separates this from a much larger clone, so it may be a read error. The chain's CDR3 is CSSSLTGPDTQYF. As DNA, the CDR3 is TGCTCCAGCAGCTTAACAGGGCCAGATACGCAGTATTTT. The V gene is TRBV5-1, the J gene TRBJ2-3; D may be TRBD1 (6 bases). CDR3 size: 13 residues. Germline values: CDR1 SGHRS, CDR2 YFSETQ.

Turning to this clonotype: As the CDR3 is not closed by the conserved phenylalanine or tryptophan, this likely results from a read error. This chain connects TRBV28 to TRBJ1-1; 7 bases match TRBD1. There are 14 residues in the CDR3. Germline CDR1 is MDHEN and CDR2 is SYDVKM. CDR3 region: CVSTSGQTNTEAFI. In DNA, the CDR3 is TGTGTCAGCACCTCGGGACAGACGAACACTGAAGCTTTCATT.

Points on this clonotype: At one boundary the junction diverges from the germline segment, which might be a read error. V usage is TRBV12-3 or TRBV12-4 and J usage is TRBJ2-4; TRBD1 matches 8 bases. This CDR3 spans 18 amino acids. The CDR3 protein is CASSFRDRSFLAKNIQYF. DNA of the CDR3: TGTGCCAGCTCCTTCCGGGACAGGTCTTTTCTAGCCAAAAATATTCAGTACTTC.

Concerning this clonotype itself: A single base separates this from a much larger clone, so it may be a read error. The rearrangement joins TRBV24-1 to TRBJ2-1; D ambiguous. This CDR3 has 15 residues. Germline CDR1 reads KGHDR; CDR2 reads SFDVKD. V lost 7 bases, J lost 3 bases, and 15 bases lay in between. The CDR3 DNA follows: TGTGCCACCAGAGTTAGTGAGCCGGGCTACAATGAGCAGTTCTTC. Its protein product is CATRVSEPGYNEQFF.

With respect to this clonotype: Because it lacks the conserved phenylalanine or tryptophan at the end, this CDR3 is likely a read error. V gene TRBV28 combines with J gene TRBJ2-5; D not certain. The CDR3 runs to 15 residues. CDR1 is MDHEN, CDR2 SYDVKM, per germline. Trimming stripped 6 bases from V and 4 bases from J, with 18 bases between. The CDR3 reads CASSSPKVGGETQYL. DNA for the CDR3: TGTGCCAGCAGCTCCCCAAAGGTGGGCGGAGAGACCCAGTACCTC.